This TCR beta chain was captured by sequencing in a study of early T cells in non-severe SARS-CoV-2 infection. This clonotype showed up many times. The ends were cut back, 0 bases at V and 1 base at J, with 6 bases in the middle. Germline V gene data show CDR1 as LGHNA and CDR2 as YNFKEQ. The CDR3 is made up of 15 amino acids. Researchers tagged individual cDNA molecules with unique molecular identifiers. A single record per CDR3 protein comes from TCRdb applying MiXCR to the 5' RACE reads. The sample lists fewer than 30,000 distinct CDR3 sequences, around 5% occurring once. The sample comprised whole blood. This receptor was identified in an adult who was a healthcare worker with PCR-confirmed SARS-CoV-2 infection or an uninfected control (not recorded which). The chain recombines TRBV4-2 with TRBJ2-2, with no clear D. The CDR3 loop reads CASSQENRNTGELFF. In DNA form, the CDR3 reads TGTGCCAGCAGCCAAGAGAACAGGAACACCGGGGAGCTGTTTTTT.